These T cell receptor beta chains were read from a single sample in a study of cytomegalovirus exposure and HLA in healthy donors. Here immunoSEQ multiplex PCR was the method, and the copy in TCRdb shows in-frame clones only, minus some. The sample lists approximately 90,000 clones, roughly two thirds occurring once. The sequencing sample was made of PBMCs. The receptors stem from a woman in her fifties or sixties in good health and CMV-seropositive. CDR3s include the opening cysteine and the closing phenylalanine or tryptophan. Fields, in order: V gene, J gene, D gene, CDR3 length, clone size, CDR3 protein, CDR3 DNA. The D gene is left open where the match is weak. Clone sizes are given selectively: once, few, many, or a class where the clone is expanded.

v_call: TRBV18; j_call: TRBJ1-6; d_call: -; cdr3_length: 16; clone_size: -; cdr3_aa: CASSPLRPSHNSPLHF; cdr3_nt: TGTGCCAGCTCACCACTGCGGCCGAGTCACAATTCACCCCTCCACTTT
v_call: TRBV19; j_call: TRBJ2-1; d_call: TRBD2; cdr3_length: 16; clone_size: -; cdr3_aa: CASNKLAGSSYNEQFF; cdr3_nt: TGTGCCAGTAATAAATTAGCGGGAAGCTCCTACAATGAGCAGTTCTTC
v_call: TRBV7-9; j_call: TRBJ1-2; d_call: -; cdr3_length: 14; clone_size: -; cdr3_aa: CASSSTAGSYGYTF; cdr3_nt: TGTGCCAGCAGCTCTACCGCGGGGAGCTATGGCTACACCTTC
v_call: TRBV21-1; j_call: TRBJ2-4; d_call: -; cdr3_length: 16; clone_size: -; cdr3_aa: CASSTQGDRAKNIQYF; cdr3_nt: TGTGCCAGCAGCACCCAAGGGGACAGGGCCAAAAACATTCAGTACTTC
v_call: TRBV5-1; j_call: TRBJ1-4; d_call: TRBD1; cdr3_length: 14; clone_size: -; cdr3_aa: CASSLQGTNEKLFF; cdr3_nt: TGCGCCAGCAGCTTACAGGGGACTAATGAAAAACTGTTTTTT
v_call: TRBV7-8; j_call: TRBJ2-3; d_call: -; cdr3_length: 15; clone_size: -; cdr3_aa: CASSPSPGIGDTQYF; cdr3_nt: TGTGCCAGCAGCCCCAGTCCGGGGATAGGAGATACGCAGTATTTT
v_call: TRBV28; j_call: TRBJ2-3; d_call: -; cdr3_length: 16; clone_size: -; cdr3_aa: CASTPGSFPNTDTQYF; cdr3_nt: TGTGCCAGCACCCCTGGGAGTTTCCCCAACACAGATACGCAGTATTTT
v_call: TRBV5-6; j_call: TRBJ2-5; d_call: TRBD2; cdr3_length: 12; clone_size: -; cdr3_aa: CASSLLAETQYF; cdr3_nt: TGTGCCAGCAGCTTACTAGCGGAGACCCAGTACTTC
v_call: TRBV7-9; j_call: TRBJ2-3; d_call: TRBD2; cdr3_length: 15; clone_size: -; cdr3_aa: CSSSLTSGRTDTQYF; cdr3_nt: TGTTCCAGCAGCTTGACTAGCGGGAGAACAGATACGCAGTATTTT
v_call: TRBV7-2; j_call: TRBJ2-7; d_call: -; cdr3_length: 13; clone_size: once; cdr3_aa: CATSLGAGSEQYF; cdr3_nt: TGTGCCACCAGCTTAGGGGCGGGCAGCGAGCAGTACTTC
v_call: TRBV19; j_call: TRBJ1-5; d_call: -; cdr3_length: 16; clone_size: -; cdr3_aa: CASSIDRGQWAQPQHF; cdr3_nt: TGTGCCAGTAGTATAGACAGAGGACAGTGGGCTCAGCCCCAGCATTTT
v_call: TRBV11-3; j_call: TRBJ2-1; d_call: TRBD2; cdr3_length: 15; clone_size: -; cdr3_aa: CASSLTGLGDNEQFF; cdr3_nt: TGTGCCAGCAGCTTGACGGGACTAGGGGACAATGAGCAGTTCTTC
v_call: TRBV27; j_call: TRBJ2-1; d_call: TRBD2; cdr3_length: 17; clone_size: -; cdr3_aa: CASSPPAWASGYNEQFF; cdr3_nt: TGTGCCAGCAGTCCCCCGGCTTGGGCTAGCGGATACAATGAGCAGTTCTTC
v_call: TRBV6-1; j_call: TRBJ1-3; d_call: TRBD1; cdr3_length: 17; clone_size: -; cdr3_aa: CASSEKGTGAFGNTIYF; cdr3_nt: TGTGCCAGCAGTGAAAAGGGGACAGGGGCTTTTGGAAACACCATATATTTT
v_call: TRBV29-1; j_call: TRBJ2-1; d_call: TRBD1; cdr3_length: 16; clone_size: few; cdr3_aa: CSVELRQGNSYNEQFF; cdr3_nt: TGCAGCGTTGAACTTCGACAGGGAAACTCCTACAATGAGCAGTTCTTC
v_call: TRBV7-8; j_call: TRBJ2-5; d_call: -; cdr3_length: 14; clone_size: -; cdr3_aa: CASSLVAVGETQYF; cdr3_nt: TGTGCCAGCAGCTTAGTTGCGGTCGGGGAGACCCAGTACTTC
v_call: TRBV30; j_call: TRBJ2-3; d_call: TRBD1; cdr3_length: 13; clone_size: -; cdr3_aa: CACRQGEEDTQYF; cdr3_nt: TGTGCCTGTAGACAGGGGGAGGAAGATACGCAGTATTTT
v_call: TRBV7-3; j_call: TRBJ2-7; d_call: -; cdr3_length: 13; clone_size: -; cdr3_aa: CASSLRRDGEQYF; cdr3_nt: TGTGCCAGCAGCTTACGGAGGGACGGCGAGCAGTACTTC
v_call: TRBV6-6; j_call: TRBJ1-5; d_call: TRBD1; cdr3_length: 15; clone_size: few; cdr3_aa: CAGLYRDRGNQPQHF; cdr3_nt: TGTGCCGGACTATATAGGGACAGGGGTAATCAGCCCCAGCATTTT
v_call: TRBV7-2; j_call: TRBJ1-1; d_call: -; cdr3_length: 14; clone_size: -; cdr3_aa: CASSLAVAGPEAFF; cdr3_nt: TGTGCCAGCAGCTTAGCGGTGGCAGGGCCTGAAGCTTTCTTT
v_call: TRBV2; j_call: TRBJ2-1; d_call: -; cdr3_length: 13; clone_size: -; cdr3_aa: CASSEQLRLGRFF; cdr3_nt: TGTGCCAGCAGTGAGCAGTTACGGTTGGGGCGGTTCTTC
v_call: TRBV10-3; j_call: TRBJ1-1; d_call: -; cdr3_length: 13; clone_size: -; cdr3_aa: CAISEYRNTEAFF; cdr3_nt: TGTGCCATCAGCGAATACAGGAACACTGAAGCTTTCTTT
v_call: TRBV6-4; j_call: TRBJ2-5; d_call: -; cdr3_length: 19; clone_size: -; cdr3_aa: CASIDIQLLLGHPKETQYF; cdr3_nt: TGTGCCAGCATAGACATACAGCTCCTCCTGGGGCACCCAAAAGAGACCCAGTACTTC
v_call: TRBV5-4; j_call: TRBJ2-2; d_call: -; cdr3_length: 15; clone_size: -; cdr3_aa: CASSLSGVVTGELFF; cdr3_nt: TGTGCCAGCAGCTTGTCGGGAGTGGTCACCGGGGAGCTGTTTTTT
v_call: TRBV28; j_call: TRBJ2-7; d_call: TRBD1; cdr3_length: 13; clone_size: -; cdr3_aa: CASRTGTAYEQYF; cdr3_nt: TGTGCCAGCAGGACCGGGACAGCCTACGAGCAGTACTTC
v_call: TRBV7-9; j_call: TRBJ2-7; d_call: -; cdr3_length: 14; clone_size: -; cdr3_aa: CASSFSGQNYEQYF; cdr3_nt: TGTGCCAGCAGCTTCTCCGGACAGAATTACGAGCAGTACTTC
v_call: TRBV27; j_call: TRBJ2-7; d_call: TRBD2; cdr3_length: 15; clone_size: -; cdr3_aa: CASSTSSGRFHEQYF; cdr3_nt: TGTGCCAGCAGTACATCTAGCGGGAGATTCCACGAGCAGTACTTC
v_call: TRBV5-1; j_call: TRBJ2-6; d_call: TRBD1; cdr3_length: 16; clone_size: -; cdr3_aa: CASSFQGAPGANVLTF; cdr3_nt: TGCGCCAGCAGCTTTCAGGGGGCGCCGGGGGCCAACGTCCTGACTTTC
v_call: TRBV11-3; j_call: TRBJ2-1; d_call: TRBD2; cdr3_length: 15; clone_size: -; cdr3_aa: CASSLEGGSHNEQFF; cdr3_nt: TGTGCCAGCAGCTTAGAGGGCGGGAGCCACAATGAGCAGTTCTTC
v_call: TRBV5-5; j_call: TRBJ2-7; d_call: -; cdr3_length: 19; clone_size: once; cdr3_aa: CASSFLPLTGTAFSYEQYF; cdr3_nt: TGTGCCAGCAGCTTTCTGCCCCTAACAGGGACCGCATTCTCCTACGAGCAGTACTTC